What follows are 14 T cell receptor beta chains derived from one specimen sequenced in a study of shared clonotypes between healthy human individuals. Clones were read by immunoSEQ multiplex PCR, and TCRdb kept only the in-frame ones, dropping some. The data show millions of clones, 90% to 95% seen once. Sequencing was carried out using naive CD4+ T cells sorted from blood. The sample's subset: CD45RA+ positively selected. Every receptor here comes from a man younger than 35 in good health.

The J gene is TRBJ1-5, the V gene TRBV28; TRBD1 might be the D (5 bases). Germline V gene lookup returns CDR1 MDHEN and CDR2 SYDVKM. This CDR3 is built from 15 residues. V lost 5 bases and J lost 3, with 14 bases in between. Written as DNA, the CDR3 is TGTGCCAGCAGTGGTTTAAGGGGATTCAATCAGCCCCAGCATTTT. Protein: CASSGLRGFNQPQHF.

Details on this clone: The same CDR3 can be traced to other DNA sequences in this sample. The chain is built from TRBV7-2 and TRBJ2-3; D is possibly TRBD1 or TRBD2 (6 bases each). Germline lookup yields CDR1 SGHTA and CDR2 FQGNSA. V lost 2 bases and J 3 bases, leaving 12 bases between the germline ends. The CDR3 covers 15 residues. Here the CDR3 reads CASSLSRGGTDTQYF. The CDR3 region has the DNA TGTGCCAGCAGCTTATCAAGAGGGGGGACAGATACGCAGTATTTT.

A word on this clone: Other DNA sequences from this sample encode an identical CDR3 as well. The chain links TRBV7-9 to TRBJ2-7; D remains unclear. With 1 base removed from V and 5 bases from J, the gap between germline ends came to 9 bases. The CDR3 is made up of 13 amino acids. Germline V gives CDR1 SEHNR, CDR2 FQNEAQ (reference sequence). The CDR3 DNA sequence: TGTGCCAGCAGCTTAGACAGAAGGGACGAGCAGTACTTC. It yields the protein CASSLDRRDEQYF.

The CDR3 coding sequence is TGTGCCAGCACCCCCCCAGTGGCAGGTGTCATGAACACTGAAGCTTTCTTT. This sequence encodes CASTPPVAGVMNTEAFF. The gene calls are TRBV28 and TRBJ1-1; D call uncertain. V was pared by 7 bases and J by 0 bases, with 21 bases between. The V gene's germline CDR1 is MDHEN and CDR2 SYDVKM. This CDR3 has 17 amino acids.

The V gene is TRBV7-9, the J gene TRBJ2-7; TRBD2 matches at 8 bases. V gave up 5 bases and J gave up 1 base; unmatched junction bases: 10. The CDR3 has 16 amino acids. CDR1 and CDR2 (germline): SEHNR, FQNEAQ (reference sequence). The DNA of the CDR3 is TGTGCCAGCAGCCGAACCCTAGCGGGTCAATCCTACGAGCAGTACTTC. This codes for CASSRTLAGQSYEQYF.

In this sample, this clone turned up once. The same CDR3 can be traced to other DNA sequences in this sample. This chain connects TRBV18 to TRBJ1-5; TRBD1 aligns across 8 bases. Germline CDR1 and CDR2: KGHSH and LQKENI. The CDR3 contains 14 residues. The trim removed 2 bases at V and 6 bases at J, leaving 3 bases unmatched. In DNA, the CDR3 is TGTGCCAGCTCACCAGGACAGGGAGGTCAGCCCCAGCATTTT. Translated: CASSPGQGGQPQHF.

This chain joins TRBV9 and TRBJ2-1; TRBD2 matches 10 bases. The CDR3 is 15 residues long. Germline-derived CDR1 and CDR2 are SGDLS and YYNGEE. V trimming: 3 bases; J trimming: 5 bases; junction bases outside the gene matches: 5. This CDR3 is CASSEAGGSNNEQFF. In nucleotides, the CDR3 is TGTGCCAGCAGCGAAGCGGGAGGGTCCAACAATGAGCAGTTCTTC.

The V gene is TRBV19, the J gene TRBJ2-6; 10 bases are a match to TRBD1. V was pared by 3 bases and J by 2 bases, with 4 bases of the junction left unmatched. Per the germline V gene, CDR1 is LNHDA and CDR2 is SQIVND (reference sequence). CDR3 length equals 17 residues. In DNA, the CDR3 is TGTGCCAGTAGTATTGGGACAGGGGTCGCTGGGGCCAACGTCCTGACTTTC. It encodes CASSIGTGVAGANVLTF.

As DNA, the CDR3 is TGTGCCAGCAGCTTAGACGGGGGGGCGTACAATGAGCAGTTCTTC. It codes for CASSLDGGAYNEQFF. The chain carries TRBV11-2 and TRBJ2-1; 8 positions match TRBD2. This CDR3 is 15 amino acids long. With V trimmed by 0 bases and J by 4 bases, 2 bases remained unmatched. Germline loops: CDR1 SGHAT, CDR2 FQNNGV.

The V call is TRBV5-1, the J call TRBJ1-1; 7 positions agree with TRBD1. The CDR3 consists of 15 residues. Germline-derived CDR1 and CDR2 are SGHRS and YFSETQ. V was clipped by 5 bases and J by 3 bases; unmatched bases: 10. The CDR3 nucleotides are TGCGCCAGCAGAGAAGGGGGCGCGTATTACACTGAAGCTTTCTTT. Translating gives CASREGGAYYTEAFF.

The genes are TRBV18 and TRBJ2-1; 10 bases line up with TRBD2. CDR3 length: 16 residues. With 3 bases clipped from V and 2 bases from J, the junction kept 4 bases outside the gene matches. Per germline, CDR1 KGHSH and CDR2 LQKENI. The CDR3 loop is CASSPLAGVAYNEQFF. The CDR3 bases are TGTGCCAGCTCACCCCTAGCGGGAGTGGCCTACAATGAGCAGTTCTTC.

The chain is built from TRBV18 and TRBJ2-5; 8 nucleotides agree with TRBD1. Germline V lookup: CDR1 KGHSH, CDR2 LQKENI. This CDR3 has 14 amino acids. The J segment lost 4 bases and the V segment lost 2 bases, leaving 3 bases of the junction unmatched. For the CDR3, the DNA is TGTGCCAGCTCACCAGTCGGACAGGGAGAGACCCAGTACTTC. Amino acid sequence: CASSPVGQGETQYF.

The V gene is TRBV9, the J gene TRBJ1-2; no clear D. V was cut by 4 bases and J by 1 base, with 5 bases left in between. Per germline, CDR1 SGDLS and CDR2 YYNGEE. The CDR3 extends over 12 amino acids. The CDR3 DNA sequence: TGTGCCAGCAGCAAAGATAACTATGGCTACACCTTC. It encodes CASSKDNYGYTF.

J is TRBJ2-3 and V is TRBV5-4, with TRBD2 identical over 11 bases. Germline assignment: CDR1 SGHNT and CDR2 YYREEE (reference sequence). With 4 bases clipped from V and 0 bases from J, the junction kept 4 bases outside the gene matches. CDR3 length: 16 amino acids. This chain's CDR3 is CASSTASGGSTDTQYF. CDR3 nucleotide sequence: TGTGCCAGCAGCACTGCTAGCGGGGGGAGCACAGATACGCAGTATTTT.